The 23 T cell receptor beta chains given below trace back to one sample, sequenced in a study of patients with pleural tuberculosis. In TCRdb, the reads were re-called with MiXCR into one record per CDR3 protein. The data hold under 65,000 distinct CDR3 sequences, with 7.3% observed a single time. The receptors originated from a human donor with pleural tuberculosis.

This clonotype came up many times. The J gene is TRBJ2-7, the V gene TRBV10-2; D gene ambiguous. Germline lookup yields CDR1 WSHSY and CDR2 SAAADI. The CDR3 extends over 13 amino acids. Trimming pared 4 bases from V and 0 bases from J, leaving 7 bases between. For the CDR3, the DNA is TGCGCCAGCAGTGCCATCCCCTCCTACGAGCAGTACTTC. Encoded protein: CASSAIPSYEQYF.

This clonotype was found many times. This sequence joins TRBV10-2 and TRBJ2-3; D remains ambiguous. CDR1 and CDR2 from the germline V gene are WSHSY and SAAADI. Deletions cut 0 bases from V and 7 bases from J, with 11 bases between. CDR3 length equals 14 residues. The CDR3: CASSESGTQYTQYF. In DNA form, the CDR3 reads TGCGCCAGCAGTGAGTCCGGAACGCAATATACGCAGTATTTT.

The chain couples TRBV5-4 to TRBJ1-2; no definite D call. Germline lookup yields CDR1 SGHNT and CDR2 YYREEE (reference sequence). The CDR3 has 14 residues. Trimming removed 3 bases at V and 2 bases at J, with 11 bases between. The CDR3 spells CASSSTRVNYGYTF. The CDR3 region has the DNA TGTGCCAGCAGCTCAACAAGGGTAAACTATGGCTACACCTTC.

This clonotype was observed many times. V is TRBV2 and J is TRBJ1-6; a possible D gene is TRBD1 (6 bases). The CDR3 runs to 14 residues. Trimming pared 3 bases from V and 7 bases from J, leaving 10 bases between. Germline values: CDR1 SNHLY, CDR2 FYNNEI. The CDR3, as DNA: TGTGCCAGCAGTGATCAGGGGTTGAATTCACCCCTCCACTTT. This gives the protein CASSDQGLNSPLHF.

This clonotype was recorded at least ten times. The chain joins TRBV11-1 to TRBJ1-2, with unresolved D. Trimming cost V 1 base and J 6 bases, with 6 bases left between them. CDR1 and CDR2 from the germline V gene are SGHAT and FQDESV (reference sequence). This CDR3 contains 12 residues. For the CDR3, the DNA is TGTGCCAGCAGCTTAGGAGTAAATGGCTACACCTTC. Translated: CASSLGVNGYTF.

This clonotype was counted at least ten times. The V call is TRBV2, the J call TRBJ1-2; 7 bases map to TRBD1. This CDR3 region has 15 residues. Trimming removed 6 bases from V and 7 bases from J; junction bases left unmatched: 14. CDR1 SNHLY and CDR2 FYNNEI come from the germline V gene. The CDR3 spells CASRAGTERYGGYTF. CDR3 nucleotide sequence: TGTGCCAGCAGGGCTGGGACAGAGAGATATGGTGGCTACACCTTC.

In this sample, this clonotype turned up a few times. This rearrangement joins TRBV9 to TRBJ2-5; D remains ambiguous. Germline CDR1 SGDLS, CDR2 YYNGEE. Trimming pared 0 bases from V and 2 bases from J, leaving 11 bases between. This CDR3 has 15 amino acids. In DNA form, the CDR3 reads TGTGCCAGCAGCGTAGCTGGAGCCAATCAAGAGACCCAGTACTTC. It codes for CASSVAGANQETQYF.

There are many counts of this clonotype. The V and J genes are TRBV2 and TRBJ1-1, with D possibly being TRBD1 (6 bases). Trimming left V 6 bases short and J 1 base short, with 6 bases between. The germline gives CDR1 SNHLY, CDR2 FYNNEI. The CDR3 covers 12 residues. For the CDR3, the DNA is TGTGCCAGCAGGACAGGGAACACTGAAGCTTTCTTT. As protein: CASRTGNTEAFF.

The table lists this clonotype with many counts. The chain has TRBV12-3 or TRBV12-4 and TRBJ1-2; D is ambiguous. Trimming removed 4 bases from V and 8 bases from J, with 23 bases in between. The CDR3 totals 16 residues. CDR3 amino acids: CASSSPPGRASGGYTF. DNA for the CDR3: TGTGCCAGCAGTTCACCTCCCGGGAGGGCCTCTGGGGGCTACACCTTC.

This clonotype came up many times. The chain has TRBV11-2 and TRBJ1-5, with D tentatively TRBD1 (5 bases). CDR1 and CDR2 from the germline V gene are SGHAT and FQNNGV. Trimming cost V 3 bases and J 5 bases, with 11 bases left between them. The CDR3 has 14 amino acids. CDR3 in DNA: TGTGCCAGCAGCTTTGGCAGGGTGGATCAGCCCCAGCATTTT. It specifies CASSFGRVDQPQHF. Looking up the rest from reference TRBV11-2 and TRBJ1-5 gives the full variable domain: EAGVAQSPRYKIIEKRQSVAFWCNPISGHATLYWYQQILGQGPKLLIQFQNNGVVDDSQLPKDRFSAERLKGVDSTLKIQPAKLEDSAVYLCASSFGRVDQPQHFGDGTRLSIL.

This clonotype was recorded at least ten times. The chain uses TRBV6-1 and TRBJ1-5; D ambiguous. The V gene lost 4 bases and the J gene lost 4 bases, with 8 bases spanning the gap. CDR1 and CDR2 (germline): MNHNS, SASEGT. The CDR3 is made up of 13 amino acids. CDR3 sequence reads: CASSGRPNQPQHF. DNA for the CDR3: TGTGCCAGCAGTGGGAGACCGAATCAGCCCCAGCATTTT.

This clonotype was counted many times. This chain links TRBV10-3 with TRBJ1-2; 7 bases line up with TRBD1. Per germline, CDR1 ENHRY and CDR2 SYGVKD. The length of the CDR3 is 13 residues. Unmatched junction bases numbered 3, after V lost 6 bases and J lost 2 bases. CDR3 in amino acids: CAIRQGENYGYTF. The CDR3 nucleotides read TGTGCCATCAGGCAGGGGGAGAACTATGGCTACACCTTC.

This chain connects TRBV2 to TRBJ2-7; 11 bases map to TRBD2. The CDR3 contains 14 residues. CDR1 is SNHLY and CDR2 is FYNNEI in the germline V gene. V shed 5 bases and J 9 bases; nucleotides not matched to a gene: 9. The CDR3: CASSRASGRRAQYV. The DNA for the CDR3 is TGTGCCAGCAGTAGAGCTAGCGGGAGGAGGGCGCAGTACGTC.

This clonotype was observed many times. The chain couples TRBV11-1 to TRBJ2-3; 11 bases fit TRBD2. CDR3 length equals 15 residues. V shed 4 bases and J 5 bases; nucleotides not matched to a gene: 5. CDR1 SGHAT and CDR2 FQDESV come from the germline V gene (reference sequence). The chain's CDR3 is CASSWSTSGKDTQYF. The CDR3 nucleotides are TGTGCCAGCAGCTGGTCGACTAGCGGGAAAGATACGCAGTATTTT.

This clonotype was counted at least ten times. The V gene is TRBV2, the J gene TRBJ1-1; no clear D. The length of the CDR3 is 12 residues. The ends were cut back, 2 bases at V and 6 bases at J, with 7 bases in the middle. Looked up from germline, CDR1 is SNHLY and CDR2 is FYNNEI. The CDR3 DNA follows: TGTGCCAGCAGTGAATTTTCGGCTGAAGCTTTCTTT. It yields the protein CASSEFSAEAFF.

This clonotype was recorded at least ten times. J is TRBJ2-5 and V is TRBV27, with D possibly matching TRBD1 (6 bases). CDR3 size: 14 residues. Trimming took off 5 bases at V and 0 bases at J, with 10 bases between the two ends. Germline CDR1 and CDR2: MNHEY and SMNVEV (reference sequence). The CDR3 nucleotides are TGTGCCAGCAGTCGGACAGCGTACCAAGAGACCCAGTACTTC. Encoded protein: CASSRTAYQETQYF.

This clonotype was counted only a few times. V and J are TRBV12-3 or TRBV12-4 and TRBJ2-1; 8 bases match TRBD2. This CDR3 spans 15 amino acids. With 5 bases clipped from V and 9 bases from J, the junction kept 12 bases outside the gene matches. In DNA, the CDR3 is TGTGCCAGCAGTCCGCAGGCGGGAGGCTTAGGTGAGCAGTTCTTC. It encodes CASSPQAGGLGEQFF.

As concerns this clonotype: This may arise from a read error, as a much more abundant clone is one base away. This chain uses TRBV27 with TRBJ2-5; D is possibly TRBD1 (6 bases). The CDR3 contains 13 residues. V shed 5 bases and J shed 4 bases, with 11 bases lying between them. Germline-derived CDR1 and CDR2 are MNHEY and SMNVEV (reference sequence). The CDR3 region is CASSRTGPETQYF. CDR3 nucleotide sequence: TGTGCCAGCAGTCGCACAGGGCCAGAGACCCAGTACTTC.

This clonotype was found many times. The gene calls are TRBV2 and TRBJ1-4; weak D call: TRBD1 (6 bases). Trimming removed 8 bases from V and 8 bases from J, with 18 bases in between. CDR1 is SNHLY and CDR2 is FYNNEI in the germline V gene. This CDR3 is 14 amino acids long. This CDR3 reads CASFRDKRREKLFF. The DNA for the CDR3 is TGTGCCAGCTTCCGGGACAAACGACGGGAAAAACTGTTTTTT.

The chain joins TRBV7-1 to TRBJ2-3; TRBD2 matches at 14 bases. TRBV7-1 is filed as an ORF, its function uncertain. The CDR3 extends over 16 amino acids. The J segment lost 4 bases and the V segment lost 3 bases, leaving 3 bases of the junction unmatched. The CDR3 loop reads CASSSGLAGVADTQYF. CDR3 DNA: TGTGCCAGCAGCTCGGGACTAGCGGGAGTGGCAGATACGCAGTATTTT.

This clonotype was counted ten times or more. The genes are TRBV6-2 or TRBV6-3 and TRBJ1-2, with 7 bases aligning to TRBD1. This CDR3 comprises 14 residues. J lost 2 bases, V lost 2 bases, and 2 bases had no gene match. Germline assignment: CDR1 MNHEY and CDR2 SVGEGT. CDR3 residues: CASSYLGQNYGYTF. Written as DNA, the CDR3 is TGTGCCAGCAGTTACCTGGGACAGAACTATGGCTACACCTTC.

This clonotype was seen only a few times. The gene calls are TRBV19 and TRBJ1-2; a possible D gene is TRBD1 (6 bases). The CDR3 spans 14 residues. The V gene lost 3 bases and the J gene lost 7 bases, with 15 bases spanning the gap. Germline V gene lookup returns CDR1 LNHDA and CDR2 SQIVND (reference sequence). DNA for the CDR3: TGTGCCAGTAGTATTCTTAACAGGGAATTTGGCTACACCTTC. Residues: CASSILNREFGYTF. Full variable domain (remainder filled in from reference TRBV19 and TRBJ1-2): DGGITQSPKYLFRKEGQNVTLSCEQNLNHDAMYWYRQDPGQGLRLIYYSQIVNDFQKGDIAEGYSVSREKKESFPLTVTSAQKNPTAFYLCASSILNREFGYTFGSGTRLTVV.

The table lists this clonotype with many counts. The rearrangement uses TRBV6-2 or TRBV6-3 and TRBJ2-5, with 7 bases lining up with TRBD2. The germline V gene encodes CDR1 MNHEY and CDR2 SVGEGT. This CDR3 is built from 14 residues. The V gene end was trimmed by 4 bases and the J gene end by 4 bases; junction bases not matched to a gene: 6. CDR3 residues: CASSSNTGGETQYF. For the CDR3, the DNA is TGTGCCAGCAGTTCAAACACGGGAGGAGAGACCCAGTACTTC.